This T cell receptor (beta chain) appears in the sequencing data of a study of blood T cell repertoires in COVID-19. Study-wide context: The United States, Italy and Spain were the sources of the acute and convalescent COVID-19 samples. PBMCs, B-cell-depleted T cells, or T cells were the source of the cDNA or gDNA that made up the material.

Source study methods: Researchers report that nucleated cell counts were estimated from reference gene primer amplification. Produced via immunoSEQ multiplex PCR; TCRdb's table is partial and in-frame only. V, J and clone size reflect that table, while D and trimming were determined from the DNA. In the table there are 200,000 to 250,000 clones, 82% of which are singletons. Enrollment of patients from Seattle took place during active infection, with longitudinal follow-up. J gave up 5 bases and V 4 bases, and 5 bases lay outside the gene matches. The germline V gene encodes CDR1 LGHDT and CDR2 YNNKEL (reference sequence). The CDR3 covers 14 residues.

The TCR comes from a woman over 75 with COVID-19, enrolled during active disease. The rearrangement joins TRBV3-1 (or the pseudogene TRBV3-2) to TRBJ2-5, with 9 bases aligning to TRBD1. The sequenced sample was peripheral blood. This CDR3 reads CASSPWTGEETQYF. Here the CDR3 DNA reads TGTGCCAGCAGCCCTTGGACAGGGGAGGAGACCCAGTACTTC.